A selection of T cell receptor beta chains follows, all from one sample in a study of shared clonotypes between healthy human individuals. Assay used: immunoSEQ multiplex PCR; TCRdb lists only in-frame clones, some missing. The sample lists some 630,000 clones, 95% to 96% occurring once. Sequenced material: naive CD8+ T cells sorted from blood. The origin of the receptors is a woman aged 25 to 39 in good health. CDR3s include the opening cysteine and the closing phenylalanine or tryptophan. The D gene is left open where the match is weak. Where a row states a size, it is once, few, many or the class of an expanded clone; other rows omit it.

v_gene: TRBV6-5; j_gene: TRBJ2-5; abundance: .; d_gene: TRBD2; CDR3nt: TGTGCCAGCAGATGGGGGGAGGGGGAGACCCAGTACTTC; CDR3aa: CASRWGEGETQYF
v_gene: TRBV13; j_gene: TRBJ1-2; abundance: .; d_gene: .; CDR3nt: TGTGCCAGCAGCCCACCACCCTCAGGTGACTATGGCTACACCTTC; CDR3aa: CASSPPPSGDYGYTF
v_gene: TRBV27; j_gene: TRBJ2-2; abundance: .; d_gene: .; CDR3nt: TGTGCCAGCAGTTTATCCAACACCGGGGAGCTGTTTTTT; CDR3aa: CASSLSNTGELFF
v_gene: TRBV7-9; j_gene: TRBJ2-1; abundance: .; d_gene: .; CDR3nt: TGTGCCAGCAGCCCGGGGGCCGGACTAAAAAACAATGAGCAGTTCTTC; CDR3aa: CASSPGAGLKNNEQFF
v_gene: TRBV9; j_gene: TRBJ2-1; abundance: .; d_gene: .; CDR3nt: TGTGCCAGCAGCGCCGCGCGGATAACGGATGAGCAGTTCTTC; CDR3aa: CASSAARITDEQFF
v_gene: TRBV5-4; j_gene: TRBJ2-1; abundance: .; d_gene: TRBD2; CDR3nt: TGTGCCAGCAGCCCGGGGGAGGGACGATACAATGAGCAGTTCTTC; CDR3aa: CASSPGEGRYNEQFF
v_gene: TRBV5-6; j_gene: TRBJ2-3; abundance: once; d_gene: .; CDR3nt: TGTGCCAGCAGCTTGGTAACTGCTGACACAGATACGCAGTATTTT; CDR3aa: CASSLVTADTDTQYF
v_gene: TRBV14; j_gene: TRBJ2-3; abundance: .; d_gene: .; CDR3nt: TGTGCCAGCAGATACGGGACAAAAAGCACAGATACGCAGTATTTT; CDR3aa: CASRYGTKSTDTQYF
v_gene: TRBV28; j_gene: TRBJ2-1; abundance: once; d_gene: .; CDR3nt: TGTGCCAGCAGAGACTCTACTTACAATGAGCAGTTCTTC; CDR3aa: CASRDSTYNEQFF
v_gene: TRBV13; j_gene: TRBJ2-7; abundance: .; d_gene: .; CDR3nt: TGTGCCAGCAGCGGAAGTAGTTACGAGCAGTACTTC; CDR3aa: CASSGSSYEQYF
v_gene: TRBV5-4; j_gene: TRBJ2-7; abundance: .; d_gene: .; CDR3nt: TGTGCCAGCAGCTTCGGTTACGAGCAGTACTTC; CDR3aa: CASSFGYEQYF
v_gene: TRBV29-1; j_gene: TRBJ2-7; abundance: .; d_gene: .; CDR3nt: TGCAGCGTCAGGACACCTTCATCCTACGAGCAGTACTTC; CDR3aa: CSVRTPSSYEQYF
v_gene: TRBV2; j_gene: TRBJ2-7; abundance: .; d_gene: .; CDR3nt: TGTGCCAGCAGCGTCGGATTCGGGACCGCAACCTACGAGCAGTACTTC; CDR3aa: CASSVGFGTATYEQYF
v_gene: TRBV7-9; j_gene: TRBJ1-1; abundance: .; d_gene: .; CDR3nt: TGTGCCAGCAGTAGCCCGGGTCAAGGTGAAGCTTTCTTT; CDR3aa: CASSSPGQGEAFF
v_gene: TRBV5-1; j_gene: TRBJ1-3; abundance: .; d_gene: .; CDR3nt: TGCGCCAGCGCCACAAACTCTGGAAACACCATATATTTT; CDR3aa: CASATNSGNTIYF
v_gene: TRBV20-1; j_gene: TRBJ2-5; abundance: .; d_gene: .; CDR3nt: TGCAGTGCTAGATGGGGTGAGCAGTACTTC; CDR3aa: CSARWGEQYF
v_gene: TRBV5-1; j_gene: TRBJ2-7; abundance: .; d_gene: TRBD2; CDR3nt: TGCGCCAGCAGCTTGGCGGGGGGTATCGAGCAGTACTTC; CDR3aa: CASSLAGGIEQYF
v_gene: TRBV29-1; j_gene: TRBJ1-3; abundance: .; d_gene: .; CDR3nt: TGCAGCGTTGAGGACAGCTCAGGAAACACCATATATTTT; CDR3aa: CSVEDSSGNTIYF
v_gene: TRBV28; j_gene: TRBJ1-3; abundance: .; d_gene: .; CDR3nt: TGTGCCAGCAGTCCGATTTTCATGGGCTCTGGAAACACCATATATTTT; CDR3aa: CASSPIFMGSGNTIYF
v_gene: TRBV28; j_gene: TRBJ2-5; abundance: .; d_gene: TRBD1; CDR3nt: TGTGCCAGCAGTGCCTTTGGAACAGGGGAAGAGACCCAGTACTTC; CDR3aa: CASSAFGTGEETQYF
v_gene: TRBV7-9; j_gene: TRBJ1-1; abundance: .; d_gene: TRBD1; CDR3nt: TGTGCCAGCAGCTTAGTTATCAAGGGGGCCCCGAGCCACAACACTGAAGCTTTCTTT; CDR3aa: CASSLVIKGAPSHNTEAFF
v_gene: TRBV9; j_gene: TRBJ2-1; abundance: .; d_gene: .; CDR3nt: TGTGCCAGCAGCGTAGATAATGAGCAGTTCTTC; CDR3aa: CASSVDNEQFF
v_gene: TRBV7-7; j_gene: TRBJ2-1; abundance: .; d_gene: TRBD2; CDR3nt: TGTGCCAGCAGCTTGCGAGCCGGGACTAGCGGGAGTTCCTACAATGAGCAGTTCTTC; CDR3aa: CASSLRAGTSGSSYNEQFF
v_gene: TRBV7-9; j_gene: TRBJ2-2; abundance: .; d_gene: TRBD2; CDR3nt: TGTGCCAGCAGCAGACTAGCGGGAGGATCCGGGGAGCTGTTTTTT; CDR3aa: CASSRLAGGSGELFF
v_gene: TRBV27; j_gene: TRBJ1-5; abundance: .; d_gene: .; CDR3nt: TGTGCCAGCAGGACTAGGGGCAATCAGCCCCAGCATTTT; CDR3aa: CASRTRGNQPQHF
v_gene: TRBV5-4; j_gene: TRBJ1-5; abundance: .; d_gene: .; CDR3nt: TGTGCCAGCAGCTTGTGGGGGGGAAATCAGCCCCAGCATTTT; CDR3aa: CASSLWGGNQPQHF
v_gene: TRBV9; j_gene: TRBJ2-3; abundance: .; d_gene: TRBD1; CDR3nt: TGTGCCAGCAGCGGAGGGACAGCGAACACAGATACGCAGTATTTT; CDR3aa: CASSGGTANTDTQYF
v_gene: TRBV5-1; j_gene: TRBJ1-1; abundance: .; d_gene: .; CDR3nt: TGCGCCAGCAGCTTTGCCTCCCGGAACACTGAAGCTTTCTTT; CDR3aa: CASSFASRNTEAFF
v_gene: TRBV15; j_gene: TRBJ2-2; abundance: .; d_gene: .; CDR3nt: TGTGCCACCAGCCGCAGTGGGTGGTCCGGGGAGCTGTTTTTT; CDR3aa: CATSRSGWSGELFF
v_gene: TRBV19; j_gene: TRBJ2-7; abundance: .; d_gene: .; CDR3nt: TGTGCCAGTAGTATGATACAGGGTAGCTACGAGCAGTACTTC; CDR3aa: CASSMIQGSYEQYF
v_gene: TRBV7-6; j_gene: TRBJ2-3; abundance: .; d_gene: TRBD2; CDR3nt: TGTGCCAGCAGCGGCGGGAGGCTAGATACGCAGTATTTT; CDR3aa: CASSGGRLDTQYF
v_gene: TRBV19; j_gene: TRBJ1-5; abundance: .; d_gene: .; CDR3nt: TGTGCCAGTGCTGACGGCTATCAGCCCCAGCATTTT; CDR3aa: CASADGYQPQHF
v_gene: TRBV7-9; j_gene: TRBJ2-7; abundance: .; d_gene: .; CDR3nt: TGTGCCAGCAGCTTTTCGGATTCGGAAACCTACGAGCAGTACTTC; CDR3aa: CASSFSDSETYEQYF
v_gene: TRBV7-2; j_gene: TRBJ1-1; abundance: .; d_gene: .; CDR3nt: TGTGCCAGCAGCTTAGGGAGACCGGGACACCCCAACACTGAAGCTTTCTTT; CDR3aa: CASSLGRPGHPNTEAFF
v_gene: TRBV28; j_gene: TRBJ2-7; abundance: .; d_gene: .; CDR3nt: TGTGCCAGCGGGCAGGCCCCCTACGAGCAGTACTTC; CDR3aa: CASGQAPYEQYF
v_gene: TRBV28; j_gene: TRBJ2-7; abundance: .; d_gene: .; CDR3nt: TGTGCCAGCAGGTCCGGGCAAAGACTAGTGCACGAGCAGTACTTC; CDR3aa: CASRSGQRLVHEQYF
v_gene: TRBV6-5; j_gene: TRBJ2-7; abundance: .; d_gene: .; CDR3nt: TGTGCCAGCAGTTCCCAAGTCTACTCCTACGAGCAGTACTTC; CDR3aa: CASSSQVYSYEQYF
v_gene: TRBV11-2; j_gene: TRBJ2-7; abundance: once; d_gene: .; CDR3nt: TGTGCCAGCAGCCTCCCGGGACAAGGGTCCTACGAGCAGTACTTC; CDR3aa: CASSLPGQGSYEQYF
v_gene: TRBV5-8; j_gene: TRBJ1-5; abundance: .; d_gene: .; CDR3nt: TGTGCCAGCAACTGGAGGGGGGGGAGCAATCAGCCCCAGCATTTT; CDR3aa: CASNWRGGSNQPQHF
v_gene: TRBV4-1; j_gene: TRBJ1-3; abundance: .; d_gene: .; CDR3nt: TGCGCCAGCAGCCAGACGGACACAGGAAACACCATATATTTT; CDR3aa: CASSQTDTGNTIYF
v_gene: TRBV4-2; j_gene: TRBJ2-5; abundance: .; d_gene: .; CDR3nt: TGTGCCAGCAGCCAAGGTGGCGGTGGGGAGACCCAGTACTTC; CDR3aa: CASSQGGGGETQYF
v_gene: TRBV6-1; j_gene: TRBJ1-1; abundance: .; d_gene: TRBD1; CDR3nt: TGTGCCAGCACCCCAGACAGGGGGCTTGGTACTGAAGCTTTCTTT; CDR3aa: CASTPDRGLGTEAFF
v_gene: TRBV27; j_gene: TRBJ2-2; abundance: .; d_gene: .; CDR3nt: TGTGCCAGCAGGGTACTTCTCACCGGGGAGCTGTTTTTT; CDR3aa: CASRVLLTGELFF
v_gene: TRBV27; j_gene: TRBJ1-5; abundance: .; d_gene: .; CDR3nt: TGTGCCAGCAGAATCGGCTACAATAGCAATCAGCCCCAGCATTTT; CDR3aa: CASRIGYNSNQPQHF
v_gene: TRBV4-1; j_gene: TRBJ1-5; abundance: .; d_gene: .; CDR3nt: TGCGCCAGCAGCCAAGACGGGGGGGCCGGTCAGCCCCAGCATTTT; CDR3aa: CASSQDGGAGQPQHF
v_gene: TRBV30; j_gene: TRBJ1-1; abundance: .; d_gene: TRBD1; CDR3nt: TGTGCCTGGAGTACTTCGACAGGGTTTAGGGCTGAAGCTTTCTTT; CDR3aa: CAWSTSTGFRAEAFF
v_gene: TRBV6-5; j_gene: TRBJ1-2; abundance: .; d_gene: TRBD1; CDR3nt: TGTGCCAGCAGTTACTCTACTGTATGGACAGGAGATGGCTACACCTTC; CDR3aa: CASSYSTVWTGDGYTF